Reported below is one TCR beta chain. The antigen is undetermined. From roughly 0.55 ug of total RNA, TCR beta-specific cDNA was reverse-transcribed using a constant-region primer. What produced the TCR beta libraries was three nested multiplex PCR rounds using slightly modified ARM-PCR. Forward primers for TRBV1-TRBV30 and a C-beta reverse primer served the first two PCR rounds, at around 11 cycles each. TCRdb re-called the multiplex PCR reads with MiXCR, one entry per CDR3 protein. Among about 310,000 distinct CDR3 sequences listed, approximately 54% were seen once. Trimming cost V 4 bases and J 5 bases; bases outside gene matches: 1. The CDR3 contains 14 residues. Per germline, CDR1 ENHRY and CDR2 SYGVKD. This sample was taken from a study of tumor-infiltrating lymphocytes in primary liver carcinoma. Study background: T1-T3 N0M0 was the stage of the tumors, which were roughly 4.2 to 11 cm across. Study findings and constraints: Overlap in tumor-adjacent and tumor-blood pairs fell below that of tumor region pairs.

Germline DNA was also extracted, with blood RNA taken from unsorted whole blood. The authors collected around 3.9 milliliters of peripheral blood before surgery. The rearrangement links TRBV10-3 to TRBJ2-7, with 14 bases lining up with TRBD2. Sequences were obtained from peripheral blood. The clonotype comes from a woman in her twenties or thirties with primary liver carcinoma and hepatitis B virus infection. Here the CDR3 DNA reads TGTGCCATCAGTGCGACTAGCGGGAGGGACGAGCAGTACTTC. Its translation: CAISATSGRDEQYF.